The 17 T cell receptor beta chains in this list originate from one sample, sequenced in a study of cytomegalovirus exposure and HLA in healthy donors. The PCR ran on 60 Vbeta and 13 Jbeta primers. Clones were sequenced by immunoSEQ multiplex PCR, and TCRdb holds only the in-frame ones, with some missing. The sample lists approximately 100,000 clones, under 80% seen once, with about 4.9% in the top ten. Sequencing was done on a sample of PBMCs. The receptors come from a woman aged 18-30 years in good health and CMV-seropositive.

For the CDR3, the DNA is TGTGCCAGCTCACCATCGACAGGGTCCTTGGGCACTGAAGCTTTCTTT. The encoded protein is CASSPSTGSLGTEAFF. The gene calls are TRBV18 and TRBJ1-1; 7 bases map to TRBD1. Unmatched junction bases numbered 10, after V lost 2 bases and J lost 4 bases. The germline V gene has CDR1 KGHSH and CDR2 LQKENI. CDR3 length equals 16 residues.

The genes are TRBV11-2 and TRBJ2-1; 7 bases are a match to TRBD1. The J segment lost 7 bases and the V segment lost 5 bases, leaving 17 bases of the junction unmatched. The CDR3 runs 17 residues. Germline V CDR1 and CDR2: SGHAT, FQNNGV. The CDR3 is CASSPPVVDIRGNEQFF. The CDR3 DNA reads TGTGCCAGCAGCCCCCCGGTAGTGGATATCAGGGGGAATGAGCAGTTCTTC.

The CDR3 here is CASSFTGQALGETQYF. The CDR3 nucleotides read TGTGCCAGCAGCTTCACTGGACAGGCCCTAGGGGAGACCCAGTACTTC. The chain couples TRBV7-2 to TRBJ2-5, with 7 nucleotides matching TRBD1. In germline, CDR1 is SGHTA, CDR2 FQGNSA. CDR3 size: 16 residues. Germline trimming cut 3 bases from V and 5 bases from J; bases unmatched to any gene: 12. Full variable domain (rest looked up from reference TRBV7-2 and TRBJ2-5): GAGVSQSPSNKVTEKGKDVELRCDPISGHTALYWYRQSLGQGLEFLIYFQGNSAPDKSGLPSDRFSAERTGGSVSTLTIQRTQQEDSAVYLCASSFTGQALGETQYFGPGTRLLVL.

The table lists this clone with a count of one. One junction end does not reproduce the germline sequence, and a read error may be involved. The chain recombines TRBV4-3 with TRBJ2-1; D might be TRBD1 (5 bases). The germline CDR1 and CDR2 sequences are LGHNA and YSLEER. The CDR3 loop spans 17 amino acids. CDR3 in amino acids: CASSLSTRQGGYNGQFF. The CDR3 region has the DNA TGCGCCAGCAGCCTCTCCACCCGGCAGGGCGGATACAATGGGCAGTTCTTC.

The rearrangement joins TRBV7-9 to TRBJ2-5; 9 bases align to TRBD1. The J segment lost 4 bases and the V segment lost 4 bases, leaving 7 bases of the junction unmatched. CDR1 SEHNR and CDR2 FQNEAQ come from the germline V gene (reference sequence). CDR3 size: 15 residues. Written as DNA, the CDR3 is TGTGCCAGCAGCTCGGGACAGGGCAGGGGAGAGACCCAGTACTTC. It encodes CASSSGQGRGETQYF.

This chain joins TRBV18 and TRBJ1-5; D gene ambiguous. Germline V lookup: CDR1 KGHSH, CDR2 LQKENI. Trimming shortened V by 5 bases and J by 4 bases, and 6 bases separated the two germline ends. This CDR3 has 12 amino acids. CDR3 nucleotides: TGTGCCAGCTCAATATCGAATCAGCCCCAGCATTTT. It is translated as CASSISNQPQHF.

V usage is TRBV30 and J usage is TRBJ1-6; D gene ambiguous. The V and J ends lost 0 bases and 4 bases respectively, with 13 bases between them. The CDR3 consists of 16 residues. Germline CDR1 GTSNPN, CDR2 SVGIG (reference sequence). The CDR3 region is CAWSVESELYNSPLHF. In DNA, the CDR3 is TGTGCCTGGAGTGTGGAGTCGGAACTATATAATTCACCCCTCCACTTT.

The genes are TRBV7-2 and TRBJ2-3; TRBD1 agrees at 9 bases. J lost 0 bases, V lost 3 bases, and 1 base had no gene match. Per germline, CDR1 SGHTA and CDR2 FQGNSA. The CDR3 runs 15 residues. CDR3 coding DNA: TGTGCCAGCAGCTTGGGACAGGGTAGCACAGATACGCAGTATTTT. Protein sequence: CASSLGQGSTDTQYF.

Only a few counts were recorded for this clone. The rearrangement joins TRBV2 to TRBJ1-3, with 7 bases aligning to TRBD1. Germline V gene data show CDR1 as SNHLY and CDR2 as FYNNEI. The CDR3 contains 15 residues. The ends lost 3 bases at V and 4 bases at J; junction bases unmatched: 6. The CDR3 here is CASSDWQGDGNTIYF. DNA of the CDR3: TGTGCCAGCAGTGACTGGCAGGGGGACGGAAACACCATATATTTT.

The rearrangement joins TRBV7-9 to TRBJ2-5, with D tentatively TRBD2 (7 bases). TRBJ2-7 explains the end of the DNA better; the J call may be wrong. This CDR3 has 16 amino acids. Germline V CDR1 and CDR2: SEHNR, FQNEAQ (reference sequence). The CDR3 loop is CASSALDSGATYEQYF. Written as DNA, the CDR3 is TGTGCCAGCAGCGCCCTGGACAGCGGGGCCACCTACGAGCAGTACTTC.

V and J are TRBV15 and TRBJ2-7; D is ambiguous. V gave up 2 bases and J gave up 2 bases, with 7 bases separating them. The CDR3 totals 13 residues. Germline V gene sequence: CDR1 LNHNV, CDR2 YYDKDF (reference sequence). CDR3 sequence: CATSRLATYEQYF. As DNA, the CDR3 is TGTGCCACCAGCAGATTAGCAACCTACGAGCAGTACTTC. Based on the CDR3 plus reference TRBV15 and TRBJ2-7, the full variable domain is DAMVIQNPRYQVTQFGKPVTLSCSQTLNHNVMYWYQQKSSQAPKLLFHYYDKDFNNEADTPDNFQSRRPNTSFCFLDIRSPGLGDTAMYLCATSRLATYEQYFGPGTRLTVT.

The CDR3, as DNA: TGTGCCACTAGCGGGAGCTGGGGGGGCAATGAGCAGTTCTTC. Its protein product is CATSGSWGGNEQFF. The gene calls are TRBV15 and TRBJ2-1; 9 bases fit TRBD2. Germline V gene data show CDR1 as LNHNV and CDR2 as YYDKDF (reference sequence). V lost 9 bases, J lost 6 bases, and 9 bases stayed unmatched. This CDR3 region has 14 residues.

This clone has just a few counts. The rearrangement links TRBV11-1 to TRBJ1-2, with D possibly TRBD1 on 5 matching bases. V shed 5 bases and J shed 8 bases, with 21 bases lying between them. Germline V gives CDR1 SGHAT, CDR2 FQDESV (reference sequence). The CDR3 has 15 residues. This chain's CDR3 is CASSITSGGARGYTF. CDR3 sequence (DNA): TGTGCCAGCAGCATAACCTCCGGGGGTGCCCGGGGCTACACCTTC. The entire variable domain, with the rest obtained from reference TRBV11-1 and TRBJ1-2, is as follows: EAEVAQSPRYKITEKSQAVAFWCDPISGHATLYWYRQILGQGPELLVQFQDESVVDDSQLPKDRFSAERLKGVDSTLKIQPAELGDSAMYLCASSITSGGARGYTFGSGTRLTVV.

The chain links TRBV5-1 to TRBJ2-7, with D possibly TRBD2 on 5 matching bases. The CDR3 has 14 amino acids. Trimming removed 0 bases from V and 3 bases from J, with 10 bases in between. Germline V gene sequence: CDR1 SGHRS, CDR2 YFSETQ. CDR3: CASSLDREVYEQYF. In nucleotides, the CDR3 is TGCGCCAGCAGCTTGGACCGGGAAGTCTACGAGCAGTACTTC.

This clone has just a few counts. CDR3 sequence (DNA): TGTGCCAGCTCACCTAAAGGACAGGGGGCTGGCTACACCTTC. Its protein is CASSPKGQGAGYTF. The chain is built from TRBV18 and TRBJ1-2; 11 positions agree with TRBD1. The CDR3 sequence is 14 residues long. Unmatched junction bases numbered 4, after V lost 3 bases and J lost 7 bases. Germline-derived CDR1 and CDR2 are KGHSH and LQKENI.

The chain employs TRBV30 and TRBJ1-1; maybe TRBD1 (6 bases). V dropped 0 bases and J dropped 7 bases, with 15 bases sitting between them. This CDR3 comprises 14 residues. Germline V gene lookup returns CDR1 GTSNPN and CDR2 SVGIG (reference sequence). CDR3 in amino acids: CAWSVQGLTIEAFF. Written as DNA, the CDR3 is TGTGCCTGGAGTGTACAGGGTTTAACTATTGAAGCTTTCTTT.

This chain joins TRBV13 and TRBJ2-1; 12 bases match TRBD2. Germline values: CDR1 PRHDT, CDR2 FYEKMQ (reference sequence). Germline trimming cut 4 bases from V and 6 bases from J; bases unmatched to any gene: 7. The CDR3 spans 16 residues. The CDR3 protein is CASSSPLAGGLNEQFF. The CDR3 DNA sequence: TGTGCCAGCAGCTCCCCCCTAGCGGGAGGGCTCAATGAGCAGTTCTTC.